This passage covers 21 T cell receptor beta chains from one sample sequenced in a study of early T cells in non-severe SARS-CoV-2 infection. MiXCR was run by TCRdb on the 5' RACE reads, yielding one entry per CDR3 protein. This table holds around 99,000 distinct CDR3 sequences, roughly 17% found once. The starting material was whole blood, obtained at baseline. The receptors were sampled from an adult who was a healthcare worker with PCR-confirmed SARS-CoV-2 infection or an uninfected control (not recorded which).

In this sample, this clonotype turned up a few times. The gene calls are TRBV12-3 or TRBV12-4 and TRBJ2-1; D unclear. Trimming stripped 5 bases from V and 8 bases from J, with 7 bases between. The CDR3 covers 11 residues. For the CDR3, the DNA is TGTGCCAGCAGTGCGAGTGATGAGCAGTTCTTC. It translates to CASSASDEQFF.

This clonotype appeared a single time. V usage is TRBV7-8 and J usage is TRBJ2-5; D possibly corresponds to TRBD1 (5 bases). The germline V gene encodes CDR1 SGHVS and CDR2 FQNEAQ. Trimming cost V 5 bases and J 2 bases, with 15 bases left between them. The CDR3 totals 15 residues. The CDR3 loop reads CASSNDVGLQETQYF. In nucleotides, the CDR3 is TGTGCCAGCAGCAACGACGTGGGGCTACAAGAGACCCAGTACTTC.

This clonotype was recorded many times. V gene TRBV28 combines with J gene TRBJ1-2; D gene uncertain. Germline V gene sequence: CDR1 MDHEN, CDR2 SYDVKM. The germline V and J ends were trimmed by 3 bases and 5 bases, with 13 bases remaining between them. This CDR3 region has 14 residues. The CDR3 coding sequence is TGTGCCAGCAGTTTCACTAGGGCGGCGTATGGCTACACCTTC. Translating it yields CASSFTRAAYGYTF.

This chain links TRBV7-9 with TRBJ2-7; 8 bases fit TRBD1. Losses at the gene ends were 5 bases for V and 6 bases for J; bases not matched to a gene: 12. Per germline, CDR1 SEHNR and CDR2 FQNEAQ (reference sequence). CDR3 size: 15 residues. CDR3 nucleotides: TGTGCCAGCAGCACAAGACAGGGGATTCGGGCCGAGCAGTACTTC. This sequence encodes CASSTRQGIRAEQYF.

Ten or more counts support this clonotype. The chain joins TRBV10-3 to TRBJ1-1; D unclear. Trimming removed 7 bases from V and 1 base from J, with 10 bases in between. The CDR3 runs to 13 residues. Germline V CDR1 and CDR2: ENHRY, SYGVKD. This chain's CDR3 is CAITRQENTEAFF. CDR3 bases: TGTGCCATCACCAGGCAGGAGAACACTGAAGCTTTCTTT.

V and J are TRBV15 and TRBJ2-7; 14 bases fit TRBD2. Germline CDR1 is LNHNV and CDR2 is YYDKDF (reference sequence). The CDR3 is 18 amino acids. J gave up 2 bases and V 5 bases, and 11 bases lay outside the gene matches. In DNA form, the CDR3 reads TGTGCCACCAGCCCCGGGACTAGCGGGAGCGACTTCGCCTACGAGCAGTACTTC. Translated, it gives CATSPGTSGSDFAYEQYF.

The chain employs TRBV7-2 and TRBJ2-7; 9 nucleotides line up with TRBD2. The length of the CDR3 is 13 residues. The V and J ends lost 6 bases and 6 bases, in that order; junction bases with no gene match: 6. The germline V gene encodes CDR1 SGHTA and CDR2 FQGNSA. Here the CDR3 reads CASSIAGAGEQYF. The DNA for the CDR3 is TGTGCCAGCAGTATAGCGGGAGCTGGCGAGCAGTACTTC.

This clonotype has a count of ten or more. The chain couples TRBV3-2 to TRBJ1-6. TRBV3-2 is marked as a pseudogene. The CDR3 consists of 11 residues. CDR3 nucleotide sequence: TGTGCCAGCAGCCAAGAGGCACCCCTCCACTTT. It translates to CASSQEAPLHF.

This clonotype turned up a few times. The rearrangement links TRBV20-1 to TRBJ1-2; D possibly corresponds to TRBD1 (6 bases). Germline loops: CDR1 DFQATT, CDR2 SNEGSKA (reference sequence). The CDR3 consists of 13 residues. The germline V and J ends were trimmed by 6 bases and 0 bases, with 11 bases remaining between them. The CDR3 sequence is CSARTDPNYGYTF. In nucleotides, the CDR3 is TGCAGTGCGCGGACAGACCCTAACTATGGCTACACCTTC.

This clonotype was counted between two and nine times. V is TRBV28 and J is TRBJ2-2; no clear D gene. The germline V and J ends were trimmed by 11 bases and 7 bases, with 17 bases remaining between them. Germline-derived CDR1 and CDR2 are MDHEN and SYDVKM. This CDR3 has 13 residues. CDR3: CASSWRSDGELFF. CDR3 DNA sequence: TGTGCCTCGAGCTGGAGATCAGACGGGGAGCTGTTTTTT.

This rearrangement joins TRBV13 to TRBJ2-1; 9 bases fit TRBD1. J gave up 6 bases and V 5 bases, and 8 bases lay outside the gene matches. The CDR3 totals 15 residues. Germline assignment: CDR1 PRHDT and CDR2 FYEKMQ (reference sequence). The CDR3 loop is CASSPGTGHRNEQFF. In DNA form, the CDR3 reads TGTGCCAGCAGCCCCGGGACAGGGCATCGCAATGAGCAGTTCTTC.

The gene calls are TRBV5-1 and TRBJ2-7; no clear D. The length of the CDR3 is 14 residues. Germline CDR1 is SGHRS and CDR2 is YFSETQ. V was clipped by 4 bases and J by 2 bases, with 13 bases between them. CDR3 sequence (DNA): TGCGCCAGCAGCCCATCTTCCAGTACCTACGAGCAGTACTTC. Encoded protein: CASSPSSSTYEQYF.

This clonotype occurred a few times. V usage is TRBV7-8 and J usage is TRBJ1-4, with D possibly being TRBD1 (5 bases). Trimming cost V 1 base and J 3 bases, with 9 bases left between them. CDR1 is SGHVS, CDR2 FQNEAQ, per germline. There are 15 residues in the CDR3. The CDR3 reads CASSLVGVANEKLFF. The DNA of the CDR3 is TGTGCCAGCAGCTTAGTGGGGGTTGCTAATGAAAAACTGTTTTTT.

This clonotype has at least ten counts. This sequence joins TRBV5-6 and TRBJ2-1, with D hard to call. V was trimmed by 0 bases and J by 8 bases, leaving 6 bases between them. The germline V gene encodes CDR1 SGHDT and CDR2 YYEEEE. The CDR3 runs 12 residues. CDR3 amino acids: CASSLAGDEQFF. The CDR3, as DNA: TGTGCCAGCAGCTTGGCCGGAGATGAGCAGTTCTTC.

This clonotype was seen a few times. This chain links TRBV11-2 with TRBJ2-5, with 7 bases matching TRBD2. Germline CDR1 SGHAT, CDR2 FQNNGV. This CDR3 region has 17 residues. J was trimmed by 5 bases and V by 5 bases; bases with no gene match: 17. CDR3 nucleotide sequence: TGTGCCAGCAGCCCGCCCCTGATGGCGGGAGCGTCCGAGACCCAGTACTTC. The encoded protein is CASSPPLMAGASETQYF.

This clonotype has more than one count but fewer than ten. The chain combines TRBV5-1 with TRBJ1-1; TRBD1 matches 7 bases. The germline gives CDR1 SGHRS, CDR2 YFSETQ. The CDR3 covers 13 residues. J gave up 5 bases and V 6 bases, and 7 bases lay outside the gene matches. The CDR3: CASMRQGWTEAFF. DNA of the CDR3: TGCGCCAGCATGCGACAGGGCTGGACTGAAGCTTTCTTT.

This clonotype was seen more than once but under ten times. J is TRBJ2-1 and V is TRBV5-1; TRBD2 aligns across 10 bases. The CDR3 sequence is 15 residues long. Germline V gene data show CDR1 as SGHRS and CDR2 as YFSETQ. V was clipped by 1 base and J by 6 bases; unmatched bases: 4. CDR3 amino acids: CASSLKASGSNEQFF. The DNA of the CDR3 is TGCGCCAGCAGCTTGAAGGCTAGCGGGAGCAATGAGCAGTTCTTC.

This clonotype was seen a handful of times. CDR3 in DNA: TGTGCCAGCAGCGGAGCCCTTGGTGTCTCAGCTTTCTTT. Translating it yields CASSGALGVSAFF. The chain uses TRBV13 and TRBJ1-1; D uncertain. CDR1 is PRHDT, CDR2 FYEKMQ, per germline (reference sequence). The CDR3 runs 13 residues. The ends were cut back, 5 bases at V and 10 bases at J, with 17 bases in the middle.

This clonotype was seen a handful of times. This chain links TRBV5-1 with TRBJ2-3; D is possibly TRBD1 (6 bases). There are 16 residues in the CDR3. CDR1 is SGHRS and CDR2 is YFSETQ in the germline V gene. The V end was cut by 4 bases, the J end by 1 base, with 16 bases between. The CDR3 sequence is CASSNRQVGGTDTQYF. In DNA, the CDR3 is TGCGCCAGCAGCAACCGACAGGTCGGTGGCACAGATACGCAGTATTTT. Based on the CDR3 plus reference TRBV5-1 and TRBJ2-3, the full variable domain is KAGVTQTPRYLIKTRGQQVTLSCSPISGHRSVSWYQQTPGQGLQFLFEYFSETQRNKGNFPGRFSGRQFSNSRSEMNVSTLELGDSALYLCASSNRQVGGTDTQYFGPGTRLTVL.

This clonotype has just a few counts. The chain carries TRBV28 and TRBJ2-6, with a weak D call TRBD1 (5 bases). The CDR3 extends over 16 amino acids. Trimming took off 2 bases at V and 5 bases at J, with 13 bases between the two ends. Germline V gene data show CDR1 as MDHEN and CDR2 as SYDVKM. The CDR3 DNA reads TGTGCCAGCAGTTTAAAGGAGCAGGGAAGGGCCAACGTCCTGACTTTC. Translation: CASSLKEQGRANVLTF.

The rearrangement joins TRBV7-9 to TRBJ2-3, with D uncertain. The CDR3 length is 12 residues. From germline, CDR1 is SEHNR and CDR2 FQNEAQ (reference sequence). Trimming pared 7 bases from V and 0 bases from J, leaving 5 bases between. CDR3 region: CASTTSTDTQYF. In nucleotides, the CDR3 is TGTGCCAGCACTACTAGCACAGATACGCAGTATTTT.